This T cell receptor beta chain came from a study of blood T cell repertoires in COVID-19. Study background: Whether acute or convalescent, the COVID-19 samples came from the United States, Italy and Spain.

Assay: immunoSEQ multiplex PCR; the TCRdb copy retains only in-frame clones and omits some. In the table there are some 100,000 clones, 91% of which are singletons. The V gene end was trimmed by 10 bases and the J gene end by 0 bases; junction bases not matched to a gene: 7. This CDR3 has 15 amino acids. CDR1 is MNHEY and CDR2 is SMNVEV in the germline V gene (reference sequence). What was sequenced was peripheral blood. The receptor comes from a man between 60 and 75 years old with acute or convalescent COVID-19. The rearrangement uses TRBV27 and TRBJ1-2; 11 bases align to TRBD1. CDR3 nucleotide sequence: TGTGCCACCCGGGACAGGGGGACACCTAACTATGGCTACACCTTC. It specifies CATRDRGTPNYGYTF.